A single sample is the source of the 21 T cell receptor beta chains below, sequenced in a study of CD8 T cells in Susac syndrome (dated by TCRdb to the late 2010s). Library generation was performed with the immunoSEQ multiplex PCR assay. RNA was extracted using the RNeasy kit, and about 0.5 to 1 microgram was reverse transcribed with random hexamers. Clones were called with MiXCR by TCRdb after fastp trimmed the public reads at Q25, and only in-frame beta chains were retained. For every CDR3 protein sequence, its rows merge into one entry that carries the most common genes and DNA. The table for this sample lists around 130,000 distinct CDR3 sequences; around 91% of them were counted only once. The ten largest clones represent around 0.24% of the sample. Sequenced: CD8+ T cells from PBMCs. Receptor source: a human donor with multiple sclerosis.

The chain employs TRBV7-9 and TRBJ2-3; 7 positions agree with TRBD1. The V segment lost 8 bases and the J segment 4 bases; nucleotides outside the gene matches: 15. CDR3 length: 16 amino acids. The germline CDR1 and CDR2 sequences are SEHNR and FQNEAQ (reference sequence). CDR3 in amino acids: CASDPGTLQGADTQYF. The CDR3 coding sequence is TGTGCCAGCGACCCAGGGACGCTTCAGGGGGCAGATACGCAGTATTTT.

The chain uses TRBV4-3 and TRBJ2-1, with D perhaps assigned TRBD1 or TRBD2 (5 bases each). Trimming shortened V by 5 bases and J by 6 bases, and 17 bases separated the two germline ends. CDR3 size: 15 residues. Germline CDR1 LGHNA, CDR2 YSLEER. Here the CDR3 DNA reads TGCGCCAGCAGCACCTCCGGGACGGGAACCAATGAGCAGTTCTTC. Protein: CASSTSGTGTNEQFF.

This clonotype occurred once. The chain combines TRBV3-1 with TRBJ1-1, with a weak D call TRBD1 (5 bases). This CDR3 is 14 amino acids long. V lost 6 bases and J lost 3, with 14 bases in between. The germline CDR1 and CDR2 sequences are LGHDT and YNNKEL (reference sequence). In DNA, the CDR3 is TGTGCCAGCAGGAGAACAGGAGTGGACACTGAAGCTTTCTTT. This encodes CASRRTGVDTEAFF.

The gene calls are TRBV20-1 and TRBJ2-7, with D perhaps assigned TRBD1 or TRBD2 (5 bases each). The CDR3 runs to 14 residues. Germline V gives CDR1 DFQATT, CDR2 SNEGSKA (reference sequence). V was shortened by 5 bases and J by 2 bases, with 16 bases between the two germline ends. The DNA for the CDR3 is TGCAGTGCTGCTAGGGACCTGGGAGCCTACGAGCAGTACTTC. Protein: CSAARDLGAYEQYF.

This clonotype was picked up a small number of times. V gene TRBV12-3 or TRBV12-4 combines with J gene TRBJ1-3; D is unresolved. Trimming shortened V by 3 bases and J by 1 base, and 7 bases separated the two germline ends. The CDR3 has 14 residues. For the CDR3, the DNA is TGTGCCAGCAGTTTTGCGGGTTCTGGAAACACCATATATTTT. Amino acids: CASSFAGSGNTIYF.

The V and J genes are TRBV30 and TRBJ2-6; D call uncertain. V shed 0 bases and J shed 0 bases, with 3 bases lying between them. This CDR3 has 14 amino acids. Germline CDR1 GTSNPN, CDR2 SVGIG (reference sequence). Written as DNA, the CDR3 is TGTGCCTGGAGTGTCCACTCTGGGGCCAACGTCCTGACTTTC. Translating gives CAWSVHSGANVLTF.

This rearrangement joins TRBV28 to TRBJ1-1; D is perhaps TRBD1 (5 bases). Germline V gene lookup returns CDR1 MDHEN and CDR2 SYDVKM. CDR3 size: 16 residues. Trimming cost V 0 bases and J 0 bases, with 11 bases left between them. CDR3 DNA sequence: TGTGCCAGCAGTTTATGGGGGGAAGGGATGAACACTGAAGCTTTCTTT. Translation: CASSLWGEGMNTEAFF.

This chain joins TRBV28 and TRBJ2-2, with 11 bases fitting TRBD2. CDR3 length: 16 amino acids. V dropped 5 bases and J dropped 2; count of bases not matched to a gene: 4. Per germline, CDR1 MDHEN and CDR2 SYDVKM. CDR3 nucleotides: TGTGCCAGCAGTCCGGGACTAGCGGTAAACACCGGGGAGCTGTTTTTT. Its protein is CASSPGLAVNTGELFF.

The V gene is TRBV6-5, the J gene TRBJ2-5; 9 nucleotides align to TRBD2. Germline CDR1 MNHEY, CDR2 SVGAGI. The V and J ends lost 2 bases and 4 bases, in that order; junction bases with no gene match: 5. The CDR3 is made up of 15 amino acids. The CDR3 spells CASSYTREGLETQYF. The CDR3 DNA reads TGTGCCAGCAGTTACACGCGGGAGGGTTTAGAGACCCAGTACTTC.

The chain couples TRBV7-9 to TRBJ1-1; 7 bases fit TRBD1. V was pared by 9 bases and J by 4 bases, with 5 bases of the junction left unmatched. The germline CDR1 and CDR2 sequences are SEHNR and FQNEAQ (reference sequence). The CDR3 is 12 amino acids. CDR3 sequence (DNA): TGTGCCAGTGATCCAGGGGGCACTGAAGCTTTCTTT. Protein sequence: CASDPGGTEAFF.

The rearrangement links TRBV29-1 to TRBJ2-7; D tentatively reads TRBD1 or TRBD2 (6 bases each). Per germline, CDR1 SQVTM and CDR2 ANQGSEA. V shed 3 bases and J shed 0 bases, with 9 bases lying between them. This CDR3 spans 13 amino acids. Here the CDR3 reads CSVEGGFSYEQYF. Written as DNA, the CDR3 is TGCAGCGTTGAGGGGGGCTTCTCCTACGAGCAGTACTTC.

This rearrangement joins TRBV7-9 to TRBJ2-7; D not certain. The CDR3 totals 16 residues. The germline gives CDR1 SEHNR, CDR2 FQNEAQ (reference sequence). Trimming cost V 5 bases and J 3 bases, with 20 bases left between them. The chain's CDR3 is CASSDLNKGKGYEQYF. CDR3 bases: TGTGCCAGCAGCGATCTAAATAAGGGAAAGGGCTACGAGCAGTACTTC.

This sequence joins TRBV3-1 and TRBJ2-1; D call uncertain. CDR1 and CDR2 (germline): LGHDT, YNNKEL (reference sequence). This CDR3 spans 17 amino acids. Trimming took off 0 bases at V and 0 bases at J, with 12 bases between the two ends. DNA of the CDR3: TGTGCCAGCAGCCAAGATTCATCGGTACCCTCCTACAATGAGCAGTTCTTC. Translated: CASSQDSSVPSYNEQFF.

V gene TRBV7-9 combines with J gene TRBJ2-1; TRBD2 matches 13 bases. The germline CDR1 and CDR2 sequences are SEHNR and FQNEAQ (reference sequence). The CDR3 totals 15 residues. Unmatched junction bases numbered 3, after V lost 8 bases and J lost 2 bases. The CDR3 sequence is CASEGLAGAYNEQFF. CDR3 DNA: TGTGCCAGCGAAGGACTAGCGGGGGCCTACAATGAGCAGTTCTTC.

The chain links TRBV4-1 to TRBJ1-1, with D unclear. This CDR3 comprises 13 residues. The germline V and J ends were trimmed by 3 bases and 2 bases, with 7 bases remaining between them. CDR1 and CDR2 (germline): MGHRA, YSYEKL. CDR3 nucleotides: TGCGCCAGCAGCCAGCCGGGCAACACTGAAGCTTTCTTT. Its translation is CASSQPGNTEAFF.

The chain combines TRBV29-1 with TRBJ1-1; D not resolved. This CDR3 spans 12 amino acids. Germline CDR1 and CDR2: SQVTM and ANQGSEA. V was shortened by 6 bases and J by 2 bases, with 10 bases between the two germline ends. In nucleotides, the CDR3 is TGCAGCGTCCTTAGGGAAAACACTGAAGCTTTCTTT. Translation: CSVLRENTEAFF.

This chain links TRBV28 with TRBJ2-5; D gene unclear. The V end lost 3 bases, the J end lost 5 bases, and 4 bases lay between the germline ends. Germline CDR1 reads MDHEN; CDR2 reads SYDVKM. The length of the CDR3 is 11 residues. The CDR3, as DNA: TGTGCCAGCAGTTTCATGGAGACCCAGTACTTC. Translated: CASSFMETQYF.

The chain employs TRBV7-9 and TRBJ1-1, with TRBD1 identical over 7 bases. Trimming cost V 3 bases and J 0 bases; bases outside gene matches: 4. Per the germline V gene, CDR1 is SEHNR and CDR2 is FQNEAQ (reference sequence). The CDR3 sequence is 15 residues long. In DNA, the CDR3 is TGTGCCAGCAGCTTGGCACAGGGGCTGAACACTGAAGCTTTCTTT. Translation gives CASSLAQGLNTEAFF.

The V gene is TRBV2, the J gene TRBJ1-5, with a tentative D call TRBD1 (6 bases). Deletions cut 3 bases from V and 0 bases from J, with 12 bases between. Germline V gene lookup returns CDR1 SNHLY and CDR2 FYNNEI. The CDR3 sequence is 16 residues long. CDR3 sequence (DNA): TGTGCCAGCAGTGATTCACAGGGACTTAGCAATCAGCCCCAGCATTTT. As protein: CASSDSQGLSNQPQHF. Full variable domain (missing parts from reference TRBV2 and TRBJ1-5): EPEVTQTPSHQVTQMGQEVILRCVPISNHLYFYWYRQILGQKVEFLVSFYNNEISEKSEIFDDQFSVERPDGSNFTLKIRSTKLEDSAMYFCASSDSQGLSNQPQHFGDGTRLSIL.

The chain has TRBV7-8 and TRBJ2-5; 7 bases are a match to TRBD1. The CDR3 is made up of 14 amino acids. V was pared by 4 bases and J by 0 bases, with 2 bases of the junction left unmatched. CDR1 is SGHVS and CDR2 is FQNEAQ in the germline V gene. As DNA, the CDR3 is TGTGCCAGCAGCTCGGGACAGTACCAAGAGACCCAGTACTTC. It specifies CASSSGQYQETQYF.

The genes are TRBV28 and TRBJ1-3; D might be TRBD1 (5 bases). The V end lost 5 bases, the J end lost 4 bases, and 15 bases lay between the germline ends. The CDR3 runs 15 residues. Germline lookup yields CDR1 MDHEN and CDR2 SYDVKM. Here the CDR3 reads CASSPPAGIGNTIYF. The CDR3 DNA follows: TGTGCCAGCAGTCCCCCGGCAGGGATAGGAAACACCATATATTTT.